This TCR beta chain was captured in a study of blood T cell repertoires in COVID-19. For the study at large: PBMCs, B-cell-depleted T cells, or T cells provided the cDNA or gDNA that made up the material.

The table came from immunoSEQ multiplex PCR; TCRdb's copy has only in-frame clones and leaves some out. The repertoire holds about 240,000 clones, with around 84% as singletons. Trimming removed 0 bases at V and 4 bases at J, with 11 bases between. Per germline, CDR1 SGDLS and CDR2 YYNGEE. The length of the CDR3 is 14 residues. This clone was picked up a small number of times. The specimen sequenced was peripheral blood. The rearrangement uses TRBV9 and TRBJ2-7; D is unresolved. The TCR originated in a woman aged 70 to 79 with active or convalescent COVID-19. The CDR3 protein is CASSVDGRYYEQYF. DNA for the CDR3: TGTGCCAGCAGCGTAGACGGTCGTTATTACGAGCAGTACTTC.